One T cell receptor beta chain is described in this entry. Its antigen is unidentified. The data stem from a study of blood T cells in healthy people across ages. Every sample had a minimum of 7 million PBMCs isolated. With a J-beta primer mix and a sample-barcoded 5' primer, a second PCR ran roughly 6 to 12 cycles. Each TCR beta cDNA got a 12-nucleotide random molecular identifier. Each of the samples gave a minimum of 3 million paired-end reads that contained CDR3. TCRdb fed the 5' RACE reads into MiXCR, producing one record per CDR3 protein. Here the sample spans around 970,000 distinct CDR3 sequences, just over 50% being singletons. The study's findings and limits: When set beside aged donors, long-lived donors presented more naive CD4+ cells and higher diversity.

The CDR3 length is 18 residues. The trim removed 3 bases at V and 0 bases at J, leaving 9 bases unmatched. Germline V gene sequence: CDR1 MGHRA, CDR2 YSYEKL. This clonotype was sampled from a woman aged 60 to 75 in good health. The J gene is TRBJ2-2, the V gene TRBV4-1, with 8 positions matching TRBD1. Sequencing input: blood. Here the CDR3 reads CASSHHTWDRTNTGELFF. Written as DNA, the CDR3 is TGCGCCAGCAGCCATCACACATGGGACAGGACGAACACCGGGGAGCTGTTTTTT.